Shown below are 8 T cell receptor beta chains from a single sample sequenced in a study of CD8+ T cells in alopecia areata. Extracted RNA was reverse transcribed into cDNA, the sequencing template. Libraries were prepared by immunoSEQ multiplex PCR; TCRdb keeps only in-frame clonotypes and omits some of them. The sample shows hundreds of thousands of clones, roughly two thirds of them seen only once. The material was CD4+ T cells sorted from blood, obtained at week 0. The receptors derive from a human donor with alopecia areata.

With respect to this clone: The same CDR3 also results from other DNA sequences found in this sample. This sequence joins TRBV20-1 and TRBJ2-5; D possibly corresponds to TRBD2 (5 bases). Germline CDR1 is DFQATT and CDR2 is SNEGSKA (reference sequence). V gave up 5 bases and J gave up 1 base, with 5 bases separating them. The CDR3 is 11 residues long. The CDR3 nucleotides are TGCAGTGCTGGAGGCCAAGAGACCCAGTACTTC. This translates into CSAGGQETQYF.

Here the CDR3 reads CAWSVEGGPSINEQFF. The CDR3 nucleotides read TGTGCCTGGAGTGTTGAGGGCGGGCCCTCGATCAATGAGCAGTTCTTC. The chain links TRBV30 to TRBJ2-1; possibly TRBD2 for D (5 bases). Germline V CDR1 and CDR2: GTSNPN, SVGIG (reference sequence). The CDR3 runs 16 residues. V lost 0 bases and J 6 bases, leaving 18 bases between the germline ends.

This clone was observed once. V usage is TRBV10-3 and J usage is TRBJ2-4; unclear D gene. The V end lost 2 bases, the J end lost 5 bases, and 4 bases lay between the germline ends. Germline V gene sequence: CDR1 ENHRY, CDR2 SYGVKD. The CDR3 loop spans 12 amino acids. CDR3 bases: TGTGCCATCAGTGAGAATCAAAACATTCAGTACTTC. Amino acid sequence: CAISENQNIQYF.

The V call is TRBV21-1, the J call TRBJ2-6; TRBD1, the D gene given by the table, was not confirmed from the DNA. TRBV21-1 is a known pseudogene. The CDR3 runs 18 residues. CDR3: CASSKGAGGLGGANVLTF. The CDR3 bases are TGTGCCAGCAGCAAAGGGGCAGGGGGACTTGGTGGGGCCAACGTCCTGACTTTC.

This clone has only a few counts. The chain's CDR3 is CSVRRGANEQYF. The CDR3 nucleotides are TGCAGCGTGAGGCGGGGGGCCAACGAGCAGTACTTC. The chain uses TRBV29-1 and TRBJ2-7, with TRBD2 matching 8 bases. Trimming cost V 6 bases and J 5 bases; bases outside gene matches: 6. CDR3 length: 12 amino acids. Germline V gene data show CDR1 as SQVTM and CDR2 as ANQGSEA.

This chain links TRBV29-1 with TRBJ1-1; D is undetermined. Germline values: CDR1 SQVTM, CDR2 ANQGSEA. This CDR3 comprises 8 residues. The V end lost 3 bases, the J end lost 7 bases, and 0 bases lay between the germline ends. The DNA for the CDR3 is TGCAGCGTTGATGAAGCTTTCTTT. Its translation: CSVDEAFF.

The gene calls are TRBV5-1 and TRBJ2-7, with 10 bases identical to TRBD1. The length of the CDR3 is 14 residues. V gave up 4 bases and J gave up 3 bases; unmatched junction bases: 4. Per germline, CDR1 SGHRS and CDR2 YFSETQ. This CDR3 is CASSVGQGNYEQYF. The CDR3 DNA follows: TGCGCCAGCAGCGTGGGACAGGGGAACTACGAGCAGTACTTC.

The chain couples TRBV30 to TRBJ2-1; a weak D match, TRBD2 (5 bases). V gave up 5 bases and J gave up 8 bases, with 16 bases separating them. CDR3 length equals 13 residues. Germline loops: CDR1 GTSNPN, CDR2 SVGIG (reference sequence). The chain's CDR3 is CAWAEGPGDEQFF. The CDR3 coding sequence is TGTGCCTGGGCCGAGGGCCCGGGTGATGAGCAGTTCTTC.